Described below is a single TCR beta chain sequence and its context. Its antigen is undetermined. Only CD45RO-negative cells positively selected for CCR7 counted as naive CD8 cells, so terminally differentiated effector memory CD45RA+ cells were excluded. The data derive from a study of shared clonotypes between healthy human individuals. Study outcomes and limitations: Researchers sampled only blood; tissue repertoires likely differ. It was the non-shared clonotypes that had lower generation probabilities than clonotypes shared by all four donors.

The length of the CDR3 is 16 residues. The V and J ends lost 3 bases and 4 bases, in that order; junction bases with no gene match: 12. Per germline, CDR1 SGHRS and CDR2 YFSETQ. It was 200 to 250 ng DNA, about 30,000 T cell genomes, that sorted-subset replicate PCRs used. In the authors' workflow: Filtering differed for immunoSEQ, which gave only junction sequences without quality scores. Measured with immunoSEQ multiplex PCR; TCRdb has only the in-frame clones, and not every one. V, J and clone size derive from that table, while D and trimming were established from the DNA sequence. The sample holds some 2.1 million clones; about 94% are singletons and the top ten take approximately 1.2%.

This clonotype was sampled from a man younger than 35 in good health. The chain recombines TRBV5-1 with TRBJ2-5; TRBD2 matches 7 bases. Sequenced sample: naive CD8+ T cells sorted from blood. The CDR3, as DNA: TGCGCCAGCAGCTCCTACTATGGACTAGTCGGAGAGACCCAGTACTTC. Protein product: CASSSYYGLVGETQYF.